This record covers a single T cell receptor beta chain. This sample includes further DNA sequences coding for the same CDR3. The V and J ends lost 0 bases and 0 bases respectively, with 7 bases between them. The germline gives CDR1 SGHRS, CDR2 YFSETQ. The CDR3 is 14 amino acids. Investigators isolated RNA and reverse transcribed it into cDNA to act as the sequencing template. Sequencing used immunoSEQ multiplex PCR; TCRdb keeps in-frame clones, though not all of them. In the table there are under 200,000 clones, roughly two thirds of which are singletons. Stated treatment: oral pan-JAK inhibitor, 5-10 mg twice daily. T lymphocytes (CD4+ and CD8+) were sorted from PBMCs. The data stem from a study of CD8+ T cells in alopecia areata.

This TCR was recovered from a human donor with alopecia areata. The sequenced sample was CD4+ T cells sorted from blood, obtained at week 4, from a patient treated with tofacitinib. This chain joins TRBV5-1 and TRBJ2-7; the D gene is possibly TRBD2 (6 bases). CDR3 amino acids: CASSLAGSSYEQYF. CDR3 nucleotide sequence: TGCGCCAGCAGCTTGGCCGGGAGCTCCTACGAGCAGTACTTC. Full variable domain (rest looked up from reference TRBV5-1 and TRBJ2-7): KAGVTQTPRYLIKTRGQQVTLSCSPISGHRSVSWYQQTPGQGLQFLFEYFSETQRNKGNFPGRFSGRQFSNSRSEMNVSTLELGDSALYLCASSLAGSSYEQYFGPGTRLTVT.